This TCR beta chain emerged from a study of blood T cell repertoires in COVID-19. Study background: The cDNA or gDNA used as material had been derived from T cells, B-cell-depleted T cells, or PBMCs.

As handled by the study authors: Reference gene primer amplification yielded estimated nucleated cell counts. Using immunoSEQ multiplex PCR, the repertoire was profiled, and TCRdb retains in-frame clones only, with some absent. That table furnishes V, J and clone size, whereas the DNA furnished D and trimming. The sample contains around 190,000 clones, around 79% of which appear only once. The CDR3 loop spans 15 amino acids. Germline-derived CDR1 and CDR2 are LNHDA and SQIVND (reference sequence). The trim removed 4 bases at V and 0 bases at J, leaving 2 bases unmatched. This TCR came from a woman in her forties or fifties with acute or convalescent COVID-19. The sequenced material came from peripheral blood. This chain links TRBV19 with TRBJ2-2; 7 bases are a match to TRBD1. The CDR3 loop reads CASSTGTANTGELFF. CDR3 nucleotide sequence: TGTGCCAGTAGTACCGGGACAGCGAACACCGGGGAGCTGTTTTTT.